This entry lists 27 T cell receptor beta chains sequenced from one sample in a study of blood T cell dynamics during melanoma immunotherapy. Sequenced by immunoSEQ multiplex PCR; TCRdb stores in-frame clones only, minus some. The sample holds 10,000 or so clones, around 85% seen once. The time point was: week 3, after first cycle of checkpoint inhibitor. The sample was blood, taken from a patient treated with checkpoint blockade. The receptors stem from a human donor with melanoma.

The chain carries TRBV7-9 and TRBJ1-2, with 8 bases matching TRBD1. Per germline, CDR1 SEHNR and CDR2 FQNEAQ (reference sequence). V trimming: 9 bases; J trimming: 0 bases; junction bases outside the gene matches: 12. This CDR3 comprises 16 residues. CDR3 coding DNA: TGTGCCAGTGCTACCCACAGGGGGAGAGCTAACTATGGCTACACCTTC. Protein: CASATHRGRANYGYTF. The full variable domain, rest sourced from reference TRBV7-9 and TRBJ1-2, is DTGVSQNPRHKITKRGQNVTFRCDPISEHNRLYWYRQTLGQGPEFLTYFQNEAQLEKSRLLSDRFSAERPKGSFSTLEIQRTEQGDSAMYLCASATHRGRANYGYTFGSGTRLTVV.

CDR3 amino acids: CASSLGGLQDTQYF. Here the CDR3 DNA reads TGTGCCAGCAGCTTAGGAGGACTCCAGGATACGCAGTATTTT. The chain links TRBV7-2 to TRBJ2-3; D is perhaps TRBD2 (5 bases). The V and J ends lost 1 base and 6 bases respectively, with 11 bases between them. The CDR3 is 14 amino acids. The V gene's germline CDR1 is SGHTA and CDR2 FQGNSA.

V usage is TRBV4-1 and J usage is TRBJ2-1; D possibly matches TRBD1 or TRBD2 (6 bases each). This CDR3 contains 18 residues. Germline lookup yields CDR1 MGHRA and CDR2 YSYEKL. V lost 4 bases and J 0 bases, leaving 19 bases between the germline ends. The CDR3: CASSLTSGALSSYNEQFF. CDR3 in DNA: TGCGCCAGCAGCCTAACCTCGGGGGCCCTGAGCTCCTACAATGAGCAGTTCTTC.

The rearrangement links TRBV5-1 to TRBJ1-2; TRBD1 agrees at 7 bases. Germline-derived CDR1 and CDR2 are SGHRS and YFSETQ. The CDR3 is 18 residues long. Trimming cost V 4 bases and J 1 base; bases outside gene matches: 16. CDR3 sequence: CASSPGGIGQGFNYGYTF. Written as DNA, the CDR3 is TGCGCCAGCAGCCCAGGGGGTATCGGGCAGGGGTTTAACTATGGCTACACCTTC.

The chain couples TRBV11-1 to TRBJ2-5; 7 bases are a match to TRBD1. The ends lost 2 bases at V and 5 bases at J; junction bases unmatched: 8. Germline V gene sequence: CDR1 SGHAT, CDR2 FQDESV (reference sequence). The CDR3 runs 15 residues. This chain's CDR3 is CASSLSSGGRETQYF. CDR3 DNA: TGTGCCAGCAGCTTAAGCTCAGGGGGAAGGGAGACCCAGTACTTC.

The J gene is TRBJ1-1, the V gene TRBV30, with 8 bases identical to TRBD1. The germline V gene has CDR1 GTSNPN and CDR2 SVGIG (reference sequence). CDR3 length: 17 residues. J gave up 0 bases and V 1 base, and 10 bases lay outside the gene matches. The DNA for the CDR3 is TGTGCCTGGAGTGGGTCAGGGGGCTGGAGGGTGAACACTGAAGCTTTCTTT. Translating gives CAWSGSGGWRVNTEAFF.

The rearrangement links TRBV2 to TRBJ2-7, with TRBD1 as a possible D gene (6 bases). The V gene's germline CDR1 is SNHLY and CDR2 FYNNEI. V lost 8 bases, J lost 6 bases, and 17 bases lay in between. CDR3 length equals 13 residues. The CDR3 protein is CASRVAGGAEQYF. CDR3 DNA: TGTGCCAGCCGCGTTGCTGGGGGCGCCGAGCAGTACTTC. Based on the CDR3 plus reference TRBV2 and TRBJ2-7, the full variable domain is EPEVTQTPSHQVTQMGQEVILRCVPISNHLYFYWYRQILGQKVEFLVSFYNNEISEKSEIFDDQFSVERPDGSNFTLKIRSTKLEDSAMYFCASRVAGGAEQYFGPGTRLTVT.

The rearrangement links TRBV7-2 to TRBJ2-7; 12 positions match TRBD2. This CDR3 contains 17 residues. With 5 bases clipped from V and 0 bases from J, the junction kept 8 bases outside the gene matches. The germline V gene encodes CDR1 SGHTA and CDR2 FQGNSA. The CDR3 spells CASSHRLAGALSYEQYF. Written as DNA, the CDR3 is TGTGCCAGCAGCCACCGACTAGCGGGAGCCCTCTCCTACGAGCAGTACTTC. Full variable domain (outside the CDR3, taken from reference TRBV7-2 and TRBJ2-7): GAGVSQSPSNKVTEKGKDVELRCDPISGHTALYWYRQSLGQGLEFLIYFQGNSAPDKSGLPSDRFSAERTGGSVSTLTIQRTQQEDSAVYLCASSHRLAGALSYEQYFGPGTRLTVT.

This clone has a single count. The chain recombines TRBV7-8 with TRBJ2-1; weak D call: TRBD2 (6 bases). The CDR3 length is 13 residues. The germline V gene encodes CDR1 SGHVS and CDR2 FQNEAQ. V lost 5 bases and J lost 8, with 13 bases in between. The CDR3 DNA is TGTGCCAGCAGCCTATGGGGGGACGATGAGCAGTTCTTC. This translates into CASSLWGDDEQFF.

V usage is TRBV9 and J usage is TRBJ2-2, with TRBD1 as a possible D gene (5 bases). This CDR3 comprises 18 residues. The germline V and J ends were trimmed by 0 bases and 6 bases, with 21 bases remaining between them. Germline CDR1 is SGDLS and CDR2 is YYNGEE. The CDR3 nucleotides read TGTGCCAGCAGCGTAGATGGGGCAGGGCTCTTGGAAGCCGGGGAGCTGTTTTTT. Protein sequence: CASSVDGAGLLEAGELFF.

The J gene is TRBJ2-1, the V gene TRBV7-9; 7 positions match TRBD2. The V gene end was trimmed by 1 base and the J gene end by 9 bases; junction bases not matched to a gene: 3. Germline lookup yields CDR1 SEHNR and CDR2 FQNEAQ (reference sequence). CDR3 length: 13 residues. Written as DNA, the CDR3 is TGTGCCAGCAGCTTAGTTTCGGGGGGTGAGCAGTTCTTC. It codes for CASSLVSGGEQFF.

The J gene is TRBJ1-1, the V gene TRBV7-3; the D gene is possibly TRBD1 (5 bases). In germline, CDR1 is SGHTA, CDR2 FQGTGA. The CDR3 totals 13 residues. V was shortened by 5 bases and J by 2 bases, with 9 bases between the two germline ends. The CDR3 spells CASSVQGNTEAFF. CDR3 sequence (DNA): TGTGCCAGCAGCGTTCAGGGTAACACTGAAGCTTTCTTT.

This clone was observed a single time. V usage is TRBV4-3 and J usage is TRBJ1-1, with no clear D. V was pared by 0 bases and J by 1 base, with 12 bases between. From germline, CDR1 is LGHNA and CDR2 YSLEER. This CDR3 spans 16 amino acids. The CDR3: CASSQDQHRPNTEAFF. The CDR3, as DNA: TGCGCCAGCAGCCAAGATCAGCACAGACCGAACACTGAAGCTTTCTTT.

The chain employs TRBV19 and TRBJ1-2; D might be TRBD1 (6 bases). Trimming took 6 bases from V and 3 from J, leaving 14 bases between them. CDR3 size: 14 residues. From germline, CDR1 is LNHDA and CDR2 SQIVND (reference sequence). The CDR3 reads CASRKARQDYGYTF. CDR3 bases: TGTGCCAGTAGAAAAGCCCGACAGGACTATGGCTACACCTTC.

This clone was detected once. Relative to the germline gene, one junction end is altered; a read error may explain this. This sequence joins TRBV7-2 and TRBJ2-7; D remains ambiguous. CDR3 length: 14 amino acids. Per germline, CDR1 SGHTA and CDR2 FQGNSA. CDR3 nucleotides: TGCGCCAGCAGCCAAGACCAGACATCCTACGAGCAGTACTTC. This sequence encodes CASSQDQTSYEQYF.

This clone was counted a single time. V gene TRBV4-3 combines with J gene TRBJ1-2; D is ambiguous. The germline CDR1 and CDR2 sequences are LGHNA and YSLEER. Trimming removed 5 bases at V and 4 bases at J, with 11 bases between. The CDR3 has 13 amino acids. The CDR3 loop reads CASSETKSYGYTF. The CDR3 region has the DNA TGCGCCAGCAGCGAGACCAAGAGCTATGGCTACACCTTC.

The V call is TRBV5-1, the J call TRBJ2-1; 8 bases align to TRBD1. This CDR3 spans 16 amino acids. Germline CDR1 reads SGHRS; CDR2 reads YFSETQ. V trimming: 4 bases; J trimming: 7 bases; junction bases outside the gene matches: 13. This CDR3 is CASSDLSRDRRNEQFF. In nucleotides, the CDR3 is TGCGCCAGCAGCGACCTGTCCCGGGACAGGCGAAATGAGCAGTTCTTC.

The V call is TRBV7-4, the J call TRBJ2-7, with TRBD2 matching over 8 bases. Germline V lookup: CDR1 SGHVT, CDR2 SQSDAQ. CDR3 size: 16 residues. After removal of 1 base from V and 3 bases from J, the junction contained 8 bases not matched to a gene. CDR3 DNA: TGTGCCAGCAGCTTAGGGCCCCTAGCGGGCAACTACGAGCAGTACTTC. This sequence encodes CASSLGPLAGNYEQYF.

The chain uses TRBV7-9 and TRBJ1-1; D gene unclear. The CDR3 is 11 amino acids. Germline values: CDR1 SEHNR, CDR2 FQNEAQ (reference sequence). The V and J ends lost 5 bases and 4 bases respectively, with 5 bases between them. In nucleotides, the CDR3 is TGTGCCAGCAGCCCCGGCACTGAAGCTTTCTTT. Its protein product is CASSPGTEAFF.

For this clone: One junction end does not reproduce the germline sequence, and a read error may be involved. The V and J genes are TRBV5-1 and TRBJ2-1; 10 bases match TRBD2. The CDR3 totals 18 residues. Germline CDR1 SGHRS, CDR2 YFSETQ. The DNA for the CDR3 is TGCGTCAGCAGCCCTCGGCCAGCGGGAGGGAACTCTTGGAATGAGCAGTTCTTC. It specifies CVSSPRPAGGNSWNEQFF.

The chain carries TRBV5-4 and TRBJ2-1; 11 bases agree with TRBD2. Looked up from germline, CDR1 is SGHNT and CDR2 is YYREEE (reference sequence). The ends lost 4 bases at V and 0 bases at J; junction bases unmatched: 12. The CDR3 is 19 residues long. Here the CDR3 DNA reads TGTGCCAGCAGCCGTAGCGGGAGGGGACAACCGAGCTCCTACAATGAGCAGTTCTTC. Its protein is CASSRSGRGQPSSYNEQFF.

In this sample, this clone turned up a few times. This chain joins TRBV18 and TRBJ1-5, with D possibly being TRBD1 (5 bases). Germline CDR1 is KGHSH and CDR2 is LQKENI. Trimming shortened V by 2 bases and J by 7 bases, and 12 bases separated the two germline ends. This CDR3 is built from 14 residues. CDR3 in DNA: TGTGCCAGCTCACCAAGGACGGGGCAGCAGCCCCAGCATTTT. Translated: CASSPRTGQQPQHF. Full variable domain (outside the CDR3, taken from reference TRBV18 and TRBJ1-5): NAGVMQNPRHLVRRRGQEARLRCSPMKGHSHVYWYRQLPEEGLKFMVYLQKENIIDESGMPKERFSAEFPKEGPSILRIQQVVRGDSAAYFCASSPRTGQQPQHFGDGTRLSIL.

The rearrangement links TRBV2 to TRBJ1-2; D remains unclear. The CDR3 contains 14 residues. V was cut by 6 bases and J by 0 bases, with 11 bases left in between. Germline V CDR1 and CDR2: SNHLY, FYNNEI. This CDR3 is CASRDFTANYGYTF. The DNA of the CDR3 is TGTGCCAGCAGGGACTTCACAGCTAACTATGGCTACACCTTC.

The chain links TRBV6-5 to TRBJ2-7; no firm D call. CDR1 is MNHEY and CDR2 is SVGAGI in the germline V gene. V lost 5 bases to trimming and J lost 1 base, with 15 bases between them. This CDR3 has 15 amino acids. The CDR3 DNA reads as TGTGCCAGCAGTCCGGACCCCGGACGTTCCTACGAGCAGTACTTC. It yields the protein CASSPDPGRSYEQYF.

This clone was detected only once. J is TRBJ2-1 and V is TRBV29-1; 8 bases agree with TRBD2. After removal of 6 bases from V and 6 bases from J, the junction contained 16 bases not matched to a gene. Germline V gene sequence: CDR1 SQVTM, CDR2 ANQGSEA. The CDR3 extends over 16 amino acids. The CDR3 is CSVDPTVAGGINEQFF. The CDR3 DNA sequence: TGCAGCGTGGACCCCACCGTTGCGGGAGGAATCAATGAGCAGTTCTTC.

For the CDR3, the DNA is TGTGCCAGCTCACCTAGCCCCGGGGGCGGGAGGGCCTACGAGCAGTACTTC. Translated: CASSPSPGGGRAYEQYF. The chain couples TRBV18 to TRBJ2-7; 9 bases fit TRBD2. CDR1 is KGHSH and CDR2 is LQKENI in the germline V gene. Trimming removed 3 bases from V and 2 bases from J; junction bases left unmatched: 11. The CDR3 totals 17 residues.

The CDR3 loop reads CSAAGRAEQYF. For the CDR3, the DNA is TGCAGTGCTGCCGGGAGGGCCGAGCAGTACTTC. The chain carries TRBV20-1 and TRBJ2-7; 8 nucleotides agree with TRBD2. Germline values: CDR1 DFQATT, CDR2 SNEGSKA (reference sequence). The CDR3 loop spans 11 amino acids. Unmatched junction bases numbered 3, after V lost 5 bases and J lost 6 bases.